This passage covers 8 T cell receptor beta chains from one sample sequenced in a study of cytomegalovirus exposure and HLA in healthy donors (dated by TCRdb to the late 2010s). The library was made by the immunoSEQ multiplex PCR assay. For the multiplex PCR, a mixture combining 60 forward primers for TCR Vbeta segments and 13 reverse primers for TCR Jbeta segments was used. The immuneACCESS repertoire file appears here via TCRdb, limited to in-frame rearrangements. These files lack a portion of the clones; in checked studies, under half of the deficit traces to unresolved V genes, and the cause of the others is not known. This sample gives around 130,000 clones in total; roughly 62% of them show up just once. Around 1.6% of the sample is taken by the ten largest. The specimen sequenced was PBMCs. The receptors were sampled from a man aged 30-40 years in good health and CMV-seropositive.

As to this clone: Sequence at one end of the junction differs from germline and may be a read error. Other nucleotide sequences from this sample produce the same CDR3. The genes are TRBV7-2 and TRBJ1-1, with D maybe TRBD1 (6 bases). The CDR3 has 13 amino acids. In germline, CDR1 is SGHTA, CDR2 FQGNSA. The CDR3 DNA is TGCGCCAGCAGCTGGACAGTGAACACTGAAGCTTTCTTT. Amino acid sequence: CASSWTVNTEAFF.

The rearrangement uses TRBV11-3 and TRBJ2-1, with D possibly matching TRBD2 (6 bases). Between the trimmed V and J ends, which lost 1 base and 4 bases, there was a span of 20 bases. The CDR3 covers 18 residues. Germline lookup yields CDR1 SGHNT and CDR2 YENEEA. CDR3 sequence reads: CASSLGHGTGSFYNEQFF. Written as DNA, the CDR3 is TGTGCCAGCAGCTTAGGCCACGGGACCGGGAGTTTTTACAATGAGCAGTTCTTC.

This clone has only a few counts. J is TRBJ2-1 and V is TRBV14; D not certain. CDR1 SGHDN and CDR2 FVKESK come from the germline V gene. V lost 4 bases, J lost 4 bases, and 8 bases lay in between. This CDR3 has 13 amino acids. CDR3 DNA sequence: TGTGCCAGCAGCCGCCGGGTTTACAATGAGCAGTTCTTC. This translates into CASSRRVYNEQFF. The entire variable domain, with the rest obtained from reference TRBV14 and TRBJ2-1, is as follows: EAGVTQFPSHSVIEKGQTVTLRCDPISGHDNLYWYRRVMGKEIKFLLHFVKESKQDESGMPNNRFLAERTGGTYSTLKVQPAELEDSGVYFCASSRRVYNEQFFGPGTRLTVL.

The chain couples TRBV29-1 to TRBJ2-3; a weak D match, TRBD2 (5 bases). Germline CDR1 reads SQVTM; CDR2 reads ANQGSEA. This CDR3 is 14 amino acids long. With 4 bases removed from V and 1 base from J, the gap between germline ends came to 12 bases. The DNA for the CDR3 is TGCAGCGTTGCGGGGTCCGTAGGCACAGATACGCAGTATTTT. Protein: CSVAGSVGTDTQYF.

V usage is TRBV18 and J usage is TRBJ1-1; D might be TRBD1 (5 bases). V dropped 1 base and J dropped 4 bases, with 13 bases sitting between them. CDR1 and CDR2 from the germline V gene are KGHSH and LQKENI. The CDR3 length is 15 residues. CDR3 loop: CASSPLQGKGTEAFF. In DNA, the CDR3 is TGTGCCAGCTCACCACTCCAGGGAAAGGGCACTGAAGCTTTCTTT.

The rearrangement joins TRBV18 to TRBJ2-6; the match to TRBD2 covers 9 bases. The V and J ends lost 2 bases and 1 base, in that order; junction bases with no gene match: 6. Germline V CDR1 and CDR2: KGHSH, LQKENI. This CDR3 contains 18 residues. This CDR3 is CASSPSIAGVSGANVLTF. The CDR3 DNA reads TGTGCCAGCTCACCATCCATAGCGGGAGTGTCTGGGGCCAACGTCCTGACTTTC.

CDR3: CASSENRALETQYF. The CDR3 DNA follows: TGTGCCAGCAGTGAAAACAGGGCTTTGGAGACCCAGTACTTC. This chain uses TRBV6-1 with TRBJ2-5; D is possibly TRBD1 (6 bases). Trimming took 2 bases from V and 5 from J, leaving 12 bases between them. The germline V gene encodes CDR1 MNHNS and CDR2 SASEGT. There are 14 residues in the CDR3.

The chain uses TRBV9 and TRBJ2-7, with a weak D call TRBD2 (5 bases). Trimming stripped 0 bases from V and 4 bases from J, with 14 bases between. Looked up from germline, CDR1 is SGDLS and CDR2 is YYNGEE. This CDR3 region has 15 residues. CDR3 bases: TGTGCCAGCAGCGTAGCCGAGGGTCCCTATTACGAGCAGTACTTC. This sequence encodes CASSVAEGPYYEQYF.